This TCR beta chain was recorded in a study of CD8 T cells in ankylosing spondylitis. Findings of the study overall: One TCR beta motif, made up of eight highly homologous variants, appeared characteristic of ankylosing spondylitis blood. Enrichment of disease-linked clones was reportedly significant in matched ankylosing spondylitis synovial fluid.

This clonotype was seen many times. Its antigen remains unidentified. Germline V gene sequence: CDR1 SGHAT, CDR2 FQNNGV. The CDR3 length is 20 residues. V lost 2 bases and J lost 2, with 24 bases in between. TCRdb called the 5' RACE reads again in MiXCR, with one record for every CDR3 protein. Of roughly 700,000 distinct CDR3 sequences listed, 15% to 20% were seen once; the top ten hold 19%. The rearrangement joins TRBV11-2 to TRBJ2-2; D is perhaps TRBD1 (6 bases). Sequenced sample: blood, either unsorted or a sorted T cell fraction (not recorded which). The source of this sequence is a male donor with ankylosing spondylitis. CDR3 coding DNA: TGTGCCAGCAGCTTAATGTCCAAACTCTTCGGACAGCAAAACACCGGGGAGCTGTTTTTT. Translated: CASSLMSKLFGQQNTGELFF. The full variable domain, with the rest looked up from reference TRBV11-2 and TRBJ2-2, is EAGVAQSPRYKIIEKRQSVAFWCNPISGHATLYWYQQILGQGPKLLIQFQNNGVVDDSQLPKDRFSAERLKGVDSTLKIQPAKLEDSAVYLCASSLMSKLFGQQNTGELFFGEGSRLTVL.